These 7 T cell receptor beta chains share one sample of origin, sequenced in a study of shared clonotypes between healthy human individuals. Libraries were prepared by immunoSEQ multiplex PCR; TCRdb keeps only in-frame clonotypes and omits some of them. The sample lists about 640,000 clones, roughly 78% occurring once. Sequencing was done on a sample of memory CD4+ T cells sorted from blood. Sample subset: CD45RA-negative fraction. The receptors were sampled from a woman between 25 and 40 years old in good health.

This clone was found once. The chain uses TRBV7-9 and TRBJ2-2; 11 nucleotides line up with TRBD1. CDR3 length equals 14 residues. V shed 8 bases, J shed 11 bases, and the junction held 10 bases outside the gene matches. Germline V gene data show CDR1 as SEHNR and CDR2 as FQNEAQ (reference sequence). The CDR3 DNA follows: TGTGCCAGCGGAGGGACAGGGGGTTCGATTGAGCTGTTTTTT. Protein: CASGGTGGSIELFF.

The genes are TRBV11-2 and TRBJ2-5, with 12 positions matching TRBD2. Trimming cost V 5 bases and J 4 bases; bases outside gene matches: 8. The length of the CDR3 is 16 residues. Per germline, CDR1 SGHAT and CDR2 FQNNGV. CDR3 nucleotides: TGTGCCAGCAGCCCAGGCGGACTAGCGGGAAGAGAGACCCAGTACTTC. Translated, it gives CASSPGGLAGRETQYF.

V gene TRBV29-1 combines with J gene TRBJ2-5; 7 bases are shared with TRBD2. This CDR3 is built from 13 residues. With V trimmed by 4 bases and J by 4 bases, 6 bases remained unmatched. Germline assignment: CDR1 SQVTM and CDR2 ANQGSEA. As DNA, the CDR3 is TGCAGCGTTGTTGCGGGAGTGGGAGAGACCCAGTACTTC. Translation gives CSVVAGVGETQYF. The full variable domain, completed using reference TRBV29-1 and TRBJ2-5, is SAVISQKPSRDICQRGTSLTIQCQVDSQVTMMFWYRQQPGQSLTLIATANQGSEATYESGFVIDKFPISRPNLTFSTLTVSNMSPEDSSIYLCSVVAGVGETQYFGPGTRLLVL.

This clone was found a few times. This sequence joins TRBV19 and TRBJ1-2, with D perhaps matching TRBD1 (5 bases). The V end lost 4 bases, the J end lost 7 bases, and 7 bases lay between the germline ends. This CDR3 has 11 amino acids. Germline CDR1 LNHDA, CDR2 SQIVND (reference sequence). The chain's CDR3 is CASSKGSGYTF. In DNA, the CDR3 is TGTGCCAGTAGTAAGGGGAGTGGCTACACCTTC.

The rearrangement joins TRBV4-1 to TRBJ1-5; D uncertain. The germline V gene encodes CDR1 MGHRA and CDR2 YSYEKL. The CDR3 runs to 14 residues. The V end lost 0 bases, the J end lost 4 bases, and 7 bases lay between the germline ends. CDR3 region: CASSQDRFNQPQHF. CDR3 nucleotide sequence: TGCGCCAGCAGCCAAGACAGATTTAATCAGCCCCAGCATTTT.

The chain joins TRBV28 to TRBJ1-4; TRBD1 might be the D (5 bases). Trimming left V 3 bases short and J 5 bases short, with 13 bases between. This CDR3 has 15 amino acids. Looked up from germline, CDR1 is MDHEN and CDR2 is SYDVKM. The CDR3 region is CASSFKGGVNEKLFF. The CDR3 DNA is TGTGCCAGCAGTTTTAAGGGAGGGGTCAATGAAAAACTGTTTTTT.

This chain joins TRBV9 and TRBJ2-5; D is unclear. Germline lookup yields CDR1 SGDLS and CDR2 YYNGEE. V lost 0 bases to trimming and J lost 5 bases, with 14 bases between them. The CDR3 length is 15 residues. Here the CDR3 reads CASSVVGRLGETQYF. The CDR3 DNA reads TGTGCCAGCAGCGTAGTTGGACGTCTAGGGGAGACCCAGTACTTC. Combining the CDR3 with reference TRBV9 and TRBJ2-5 gives the whole variable domain DSGVTQTPKHLITATGQRVTLRCSPRSGDLSVYWYQQSLDQGLQFLIQYYNGEERAKGNILERFSAQQFPDLHSELNLSSLELGDSALYFCASSVVGRLGETQYFGPGTRLLVL.